These T cell receptor beta chains were read from a single sample in a study of post-analysis software for immune sequencing data. TCRdb used MiXCR to reprocess the PCR reads, holding one entry per CDR3 protein. The data contain a few hundred thousand distinct CDR3 sequences, roughly 34% of them singletons. The sample was blood. The receptors derive from a girl under 18 with multiple sclerosis. Both conserved end residues are part of each CDR3. The D gene is left open where the match is weak. Expanded clones are given a class, and other clones once, few, many or no size at all.

cdr3_nt | cdr3_aa | v_call | clone_size | j_call | d_call
TGTGCCAGCAGCTTAGGTGCGGAGACCCAGTACTTC | CASSLGAETQYF | TRBV7-2 | many | TRBJ2-5 | -
TGTGCCAGCAGTCGTCAGACAGGGGGGCAGCCCCAGCATTTT | CASSRQTGGQPQHF | TRBV12-3/TRBV12-4 | few | TRBJ1-5 | TRBD1
TGTGCCATAACGTGGGACTATGGCTACACCTTC | CAITWDYGYTF | TRBV7-6 | once | TRBJ1-2 | -
TGTGCCAGCAGTTACTTAGCAGGGTTGACAGATACGCAGTATTTT | CASSYLAGLTDTQYF | TRBV6-5 | - | TRBJ2-3 | -
TGCAGCGTTGAACGGTTCACCGGGACAAAAGAGACCCAGTACTTC | CSVERFTGTKETQYF | TRBV29-1 | - | TRBJ2-5 | -
TGTGCCAGCAGTTACCCACCCGGGGGGGTGGCCACTGAAGCTTTCTTT | CASSYPPGGVATEAFF | TRBV6-2/TRBV6-3 | few | TRBJ1-1 | -
TGTGCCAGCAAGAGGGGGCCTCCTGGCTACACCTTC | CASKRGPPGYTF | TRBV6-1 | few | TRBJ1-2 | TRBD1
TGTGCCAGCAGTGACGACTCCTACGAGCAGTACTTC | CASSDDSYEQYF | TRBV2 | - | TRBJ2-7 | -
TGTGCCAGCAGCCAAGAAGTAGGTTCCGGGGGCCAGTACTTC | CASSQEVGSGGQYF | TRBV3-1 | - | TRBJ2-5 | -
TGTGCCAGCAGCTTAGAGTACGGATCAGATACGCAGTATTTT | CASSLEYGSDTQYF | TRBV7-6 | - | TRBJ2-3 | -
TGTGCCGGCAAGAACAGGGTAAATGAGCAGTTCTTC | CAGKNRVNEQFF | TRBV6-5 | - | TRBJ2-1 | -
TGTGCCAGCAGCTTCGGGGAGGACGGGAACTATGGCTACACCTTC | CASSFGEDGNYGYTF | TRBV7-3 | - | TRBJ1-2 | -
TGTGCCAGCAGCCCGACCGGGACAGGGTCGGCAGATACGCAGTATTTT | CASSPTGTGSADTQYF | TRBV9 | few | TRBJ2-3 | TRBD1
TGTGCCAGCAGTTTGAACAGGGGCAACGAGCAGTACTTC | CASSLNRGNEQYF | TRBV12-3/TRBV12-4 | few | TRBJ2-7 | TRBD1
TGTGCCAGCAGCCACCTTTGGGAGCAGTACTTC | CASSHLWEQYF | TRBV3-1 | - | TRBJ2-5 | -
TGTGCCAGCAGCGCCCGCTCAGGGGGCAGTAAGACCCAGTACTTC | CASSARSGGSKTQYF | TRBV7-9 | few | TRBJ2-5 | TRBD1
TGTGCCAGCAGTCCGAATCCGGGTCCTCGCTCTGGGGCCAACGTCCTGACTTTC | CASSPNPGPRSGANVLTF | TRBV27 | - | TRBJ2-6 | -
TGCAGTGCGAACCGACAGAGTCACTATGGCTACACCTTC | CSANRQSHYGYTF | TRBV20-1 | few | TRBJ1-2 | -
TGTGCCAGCAGCCGAGGGAGCTCCTATAATTCACCCCCCCACTTT | CASSRGSSYNSPPHF | TRBV12-3/TRBV12-4 | - | TRBJ1-6 | -
TGTGCCAGCAGCCAGACCAGACTACTAAATGAGCAGTTCTTC | CASSQTRLLNEQFF | TRBV7-2 | - | TRBJ2-1 | -
TGCGCCAGCAGTGACGGCCCTCCAGCGGGGGGTGAGACCCAGTACTTC | CASSDGPPAGGETQYF | TRBV10-2 | - | TRBJ2-5 | TRBD2
TGTGCCAGCACCCCTAGCGGGGGAAATGAGCAGTTCTTC | CASTPSGGNEQFF | TRBV6-5 | few | TRBJ2-1 | TRBD2
TGCGCCAGCAGCCAATCGTTTGACAGGAACCAAGAGACCCAGTACTTC | CASSQSFDRNQETQYF | TRBV4-1 | - | TRBJ2-5 | -
TGTGCCAGCAGCTTACTGGGGACGAACACTGAAGCTTTCTTT | CASSLLGTNTEAFF | TRBV7-3 | - | TRBJ1-1 | -
TGCAGCGTTGGGAGGGACAATGAGCAGTACTTC | CSVGRDNEQYF | TRBV29-1 | - | TRBJ2-7 | -